Below, 31 T cell receptor beta chains from the same sample are listed, as sequenced in a study of T cell responses to AZD1222 COVID-19 vaccine. Profiled with immunoSEQ multiplex PCR; TCRdb holds only in-frame clones, not every one. The sample includes some 150,000 clones, approximately 91% of them seen just once. The specimen was peripheral blood, collected 28 days after the second dose of the MenACWY control vaccine. The source is an adult who received the MenACWY meningococcal vaccine as a control.

J is TRBJ2-1 and V is TRBV5-1; D call uncertain. Germline V lookup: CDR1 SGHRS, CDR2 YFSETQ. The ends were cut back, 4 bases at V and 0 bases at J, with 17 bases in the middle. This CDR3 contains 17 residues. The DNA for the CDR3 is TGCGCCAGCAGCCCAGCGATCGGGCGGACCTCCTACAATGAGCAGTTCTTC. Protein: CASSPAIGRTSYNEQFF.

Worth noting for this clone: Germline is not matched at one junction end, which may reflect a read error. V is TRBV3-1 (or the pseudogene TRBV3-2) and J is TRBJ2-1; 15 nucleotides match TRBD2. The CDR3 consists of 13 residues. Germline-derived CDR1 and CDR2 are LGHDT and YNNKEL (reference sequence). The CDR3 DNA follows: TGTGCCAGCAGCCACCAGGGACTAGCGGGGGGTGTCTTC. Amino acids: CASSHQGLAGGVF.

In nucleotides, the CDR3 is TGTGCCAGCAGCTTAGAACGAGGGGCCGAGCAGTACTTC. The encoded protein is CASSLERGAEQYF. The chain uses TRBV7-6 and TRBJ2-7, with D perhaps given as TRBD1 or TRBD2 (5 bases each). V shed 1 base and J shed 6 bases, with 10 bases lying between them. CDR1 and CDR2 (germline): SGHVS, FNYEAQ. The CDR3 consists of 13 residues. Filled out from reference TRBV7-6 and TRBJ2-7, the complete variable domain reads GAGVSQSPRYKVTKRGQDVALRCDPISGHVSLYWYRQALGQGPEFLTYFNYEAQQDKSGLPNDRFSAERPEGSISTLTIQRTEQRDSAMYRCASSLERGAEQYFGPGTRLTVT.

CDR3 sequence: CASSWAVNTEAFF. The CDR3 DNA follows: TGTGCCAGCAGCTGGGCAGTGAACACTGAAGCTTTCTTT. The chain recombines TRBV11-2 with TRBJ1-1; no clear D. The CDR3 has 13 residues. V was shortened by 4 bases and J by 0 bases, with 6 bases between the two germline ends. Germline loops: CDR1 SGHAT, CDR2 FQNNGV. Full variable domain (remainder filled in from reference TRBV11-2 and TRBJ1-1): EAGVAQSPRYKIIEKRQSVAFWCNPISGHATLYWYQQILGQGPKLLIQFQNNGVVDDSQLPKDRFSAERLKGVDSTLKIQPAKLEDSAVYLCASSWAVNTEAFFGQGTRLTVV.

This chain uses TRBV5-1 with TRBJ2-3, with a possible D match to TRBD1 (6 bases). Germline-derived CDR1 and CDR2 are SGHRS and YFSETQ. The V and J ends lost 4 bases and 0 bases respectively, with 12 bases between them. CDR3 length: 15 residues. The DNA for the CDR3 is TGCGCCAGCAGCGGGAAGACAGGTAGCACAGATACGCAGTATTTT. This gives the protein CASSGKTGSTDTQYF.

The chain couples TRBV6-2 or TRBV6-3 to TRBJ1-1, with unresolved D. The CDR3 totals 12 residues. V dropped 2 bases and J dropped 5 bases, with 6 bases sitting between them. Germline assignment: CDR1 MNHEY and CDR2 SVGEGT. For the CDR3, the DNA is TGTGCCAGCAGTTACGGGAGAACTGAAGCTTTCTTT. Translation: CASSYGRTEAFF.

The genes are TRBV6-5 and TRBJ1-1, with D uncertain. V was clipped by 1 base and J by 1 base, with 7 bases between them. The CDR3 length is 14 residues. Germline CDR1 MNHEY, CDR2 SVGAGI. The CDR3 sequence: CASSYLSGNTEAFF. The CDR3 nucleotides are TGTGCCAGCAGTTACTTATCAGGGAACACTGAAGCTTTCTTT.

This clone has just one count. The J gene is TRBJ1-6, the V gene TRBV3-1 (or the pseudogene TRBV3-2); the D is unclear. The CDR3 has 14 amino acids. Per germline, CDR1 LGHDT and CDR2 YNNKEL (reference sequence). With 4 bases removed from V and 5 bases from J, the gap between germline ends came to 9 bases. DNA of the CDR3: TGTGCCAGCAGCCTTCGGGAGGATAATTCACCCCTCCACTTT. This codes for CASSLREDNSPLHF.

In nucleotides, the CDR3 is TGTGCCAGCTCACCTCAGCGTAGGGGGGAGGGGTCGATCTACAATGAGCAGTTCTTC. Translated: CASSPQRRGEGSIYNEQFF. The chain combines TRBV18 with TRBJ2-1; D is possibly TRBD2 (7 bases). Trimming stripped 3 bases from V and 3 bases from J, with 24 bases between. Per germline, CDR1 KGHSH and CDR2 LQKENI. The CDR3 runs 19 residues. The full variable domain, with the rest looked up from reference TRBV18 and TRBJ2-1, is NAGVMQNPRHLVRRRGQEARLRCSPMKGHSHVYWYRQLPEEGLKFMVYLQKENIIDESGMPKERFSAEFPKEGPSILRIQQVVRGDSAAYFCASSPQRRGEGSIYNEQFFGPGTRLTVL.

About this clone itself: A read error may produce the germline difference seen at one junction end. The chain links TRBV20-1 to TRBJ2-7; 7 bases map to TRBD1. CDR1 is DFQATT and CDR2 is SNEGSKA in the germline V gene (reference sequence). CDR3 length equals 11 residues. CDR3 sequence: CSASVPGQTPF. CDR3 DNA: TGCAGTGCTAGCGTGCCGGGACAGACCCCCTTC.

The V call is TRBV4-1, the J call TRBJ1-2; D is undetermined. Trimming shortened V by 1 base and J by 4 bases, and 19 bases separated the two germline ends. This CDR3 has 17 amino acids. CDR1 and CDR2 (germline): MGHRA, YSYEKL. The CDR3 here is CASSQGLPRFIGYGYTF. In DNA form, the CDR3 reads TGCGCCAGCAGCCAAGGGCTCCCTCGGTTTATCGGCTATGGCTACACCTTC.

The genes are TRBV6-6 and TRBJ1-2, with 9 bases that match TRBD1. This CDR3 is built from 13 residues. Germline lookup yields CDR1 MNHNY and CDR2 SVGAGI (reference sequence). V trimming: 6 bases; J trimming: 5 bases; junction bases outside the gene matches: 4. Written as DNA, the CDR3 is TGTGCCAGCAGACTCGGGACAGGGTATGGCTACACCTTC. Translated: CASRLGTGYGYTF.

V is TRBV15 and J is TRBJ2-1; tentative D call: TRBD2 (6 bases). The CDR3 loop spans 16 amino acids. V lost 1 base and J lost 6, with 16 bases in between. CDR1 LNHNV and CDR2 YYDKDF come from the germline V gene (reference sequence). The CDR3, as DNA: TGTGCCACCAGCAGAGGTCCAGCCGGGAGAGGCAATGAGCAGTTCTTC. This codes for CATSRGPAGRGNEQFF.

The chain combines TRBV5-1 with TRBJ1-5; D gene unclear. The CDR3 has 14 amino acids. Germline loops: CDR1 SGHRS, CDR2 YFSETQ. V dropped 0 bases and J dropped 0 bases, with 4 bases sitting between them. This CDR3 is CASSLEGSNQPQHF. CDR3 sequence (DNA): TGCGCCAGCAGCTTGGAGGGTAGCAATCAGCCCCAGCATTTT.

This rearrangement joins TRBV28 to TRBJ1-5; 7 bases are shared with TRBD1. CDR3 length equals 15 residues. With V trimmed by 6 bases and J by 3 bases, 8 bases remained unmatched. The germline gives CDR1 MDHEN, CDR2 SYDVKM. The CDR3 coding sequence is TGTGCCAGCAGCCTTCGACAGGGATACAATCAGCCCCAGCATTTT. As protein: CASSLRQGYNQPQHF.

This chain joins TRBV15 and TRBJ2-4; D gene ambiguous. The CDR3 is made up of 15 amino acids. CDR1 LNHNV and CDR2 YYDKDF come from the germline V gene (reference sequence). Between the trimmed V and J ends, which lost 0 bases and 1 base, there was a span of 7 bases. The CDR3 region is CATSRDFGAKNIQYF. The CDR3 region has the DNA TGTGCCACCAGCAGAGATTTTGGTGCCAAAAACATTCAGTACTTC.

V is TRBV11-3 and J is TRBJ2-5; D unresolved. This CDR3 spans 17 amino acids. The V end was cut by 0 bases, the J end by 5 bases, with 19 bases between. Looked up from germline, CDR1 is SGHNT and CDR2 is YENEEA. Here the CDR3 reads CASSLERAVFNGETQYF. As DNA, the CDR3 is TGTGCCAGCAGCTTAGAACGTGCAGTCTTCAATGGGGAGACCCAGTACTTC.

This rearrangement joins TRBV4-3 to TRBJ1-2, with D unclear. The CDR3 has 13 amino acids. V gave up 0 bases and J gave up 2 bases, with 4 bases separating them. Germline V gene data show CDR1 as LGHNA and CDR2 as YSLEER. For the CDR3, the DNA is TGCGCCAGCAGCCAAGATCCGAACTATGGCTACACCTTC. This translates into CASSQDPNYGYTF.

This clone was counted once. This chain connects TRBV6-2 or TRBV6-3 to TRBJ1-1; no reliable D call. Germline loops: CDR1 MNHEY, CDR2 SVGEGT. The CDR3 has 14 amino acids. Trimming took 2 bases from V and 1 from J, leaving 8 bases between them. The CDR3 region has the DNA TGTGCCAGCAGTTACGGAGGGCCGAACACTGAAGCTTTCTTT. Protein sequence: CASSYGGPNTEAFF.

The CDR3 DNA reads as TGTGCCAGCAGCTTAGGCCGGGAGGGCGGCTACACCTTC. Its protein is CASSLGREGGYTF. The rearrangement uses TRBV7-6 and TRBJ1-2; D is undetermined. Germline V CDR1 and CDR2: SGHVS, FNYEAQ. Trimming shortened V by 1 base and J by 8 bases, and 11 bases separated the two germline ends. This CDR3 spans 13 amino acids.

The chain recombines TRBV11-3 with TRBJ1-2; a possible D gene is TRBD1 (6 bases). CDR1 and CDR2 (germline): SGHNT, YENEEA. V shed 2 bases and J shed 3 bases, with 13 bases lying between them. CDR3 length: 15 residues. The CDR3 sequence: CASSLRQGSYYGYTF. CDR3 DNA: TGTGCCAGCAGCTTACGCCAGGGGAGTTACTATGGCTACACCTTC.

This chain uses TRBV29-1 with TRBJ1-4; 8 bases are a match to TRBD1. Germline V gene sequence: CDR1 SQVTM, CDR2 ANQGSEA. The CDR3 spans 14 residues. V gave up 6 bases and J gave up 5 bases; unmatched junction bases: 8. CDR3: CSVLGQGLNEKLFF. In DNA form, the CDR3 reads TGCAGCGTCCTTGGACAGGGATTGAATGAAAAACTGTTTTTT.

The chain carries TRBV2 and TRBJ1-6, with D perhaps matching TRBD1 (5 bases). The V gene's germline CDR1 is SNHLY and CDR2 FYNNEI. This CDR3 has 15 residues. Trimming shortened V by 2 bases and J by 1 base, and 6 bases separated the two germline ends. The CDR3 here is CASSEQGSYNSPLHF. The CDR3 nucleotides are TGTGCCAGCAGTGAACAGGGTTCCTATAATTCACCCCTCCACTTT.

J is TRBJ2-7 and V is TRBV2, with D hard to call. The CDR3 covers 11 residues. The V gene's germline CDR1 is SNHLY and CDR2 FYNNEI. Trimming shortened V by 2 bases and J by 7 bases, and 6 bases separated the two germline ends. CDR3 loop: CASSERSEQYF. The CDR3 region has the DNA TGTGCCAGCAGTGAACGATCGGAGCAGTACTTC.

This sequence joins TRBV6-5 and TRBJ1-1, with 8 positions matching TRBD1. Germline trimming cut 2 bases from V and 4 bases from J; bases unmatched to any gene: 3. The germline CDR1 and CDR2 sequences are MNHEY and SVGAGI. The CDR3 extends over 14 amino acids. The CDR3 region has the DNA TGTGCCAGCAGTTACGACAGGGGATCCACTGAAGCTTTCTTT. Its protein is CASSYDRGSTEAFF.

This chain joins TRBV18 and TRBJ2-5, with D perhaps TRBD1 or TRBD2 (5 bases each). Germline-derived CDR1 and CDR2 are KGHSH and LQKENI. V shed 2 bases and J shed 5 bases, with 12 bases lying between them. This CDR3 region has 14 residues. The CDR3 reads CASSPSVGDETQYF. CDR3 bases: TGTGCCAGCTCACCATCAGTAGGGGACGAGACCCAGTACTTC.

The V and J genes are TRBV6-1 and TRBJ1-2; no definite D call. Germline lookup yields CDR1 MNHNS and CDR2 SASEGT. Trimming took 0 bases from V and 2 from J, leaving 10 bases between them. The CDR3 consists of 15 residues. CDR3 coding DNA: TGTGCCAGCAGTGAAGCCCTTGGACGGAACTATGGCTACACCTTC. The encoded protein is CASSEALGRNYGYTF.

This sequence joins TRBV12-2 and TRBJ2-2; no check of the table's D call, TRBD2, against the DNA was made. TRBV12-2 is a recognized pseudogene. This CDR3 spans 24 amino acids. CDR3 DNA sequence: TGTGCAAGTCGCTTAGCGGGTCGAATGGATTCGGGGGGTGAGGGGACCCAGAACACCGGGGAGCTGTTTTTT. Translated: CASRLAGRMDSGGEGTQNTGELFF.

CDR3 protein: CASSQAGGDQPQHF. CDR3 DNA: TGTGCCAGCAGCCAAGCGGGGGGGGATCAGCCCCAGCATTTT. The chain links TRBV7-9 to TRBJ1-5, with D tentatively TRBD1 (5 bases). The length of the CDR3 is 14 residues. V gave up 5 bases and J gave up 5 bases, with 13 bases separating them. Germline V gene lookup returns CDR1 SEHNR and CDR2 FQNEAQ (reference sequence).

The chain employs TRBV4-2 and TRBJ2-2, with 9 bases lining up with TRBD2. The CDR3 has 16 residues. Germline V CDR1 and CDR2: LGHNA, YNFKEQ. Trimming took 0 bases from V and 6 from J; bases not matched to a gene: 5. The CDR3 sequence is CASSQDLAGRAGELFF. The CDR3 region has the DNA TGTGCCAGCAGCCAAGATCTAGCGGGGCGCGCCGGGGAGCTGTTTTTT.

The chain uses TRBV5-6 and TRBJ1-1; a possible D gene is TRBD1 (6 bases). Trimming removed 6 bases from V and 4 bases from J, with 16 bases in between. Germline V gene sequence: CDR1 SGHDT, CDR2 YYEEEE. This CDR3 contains 14 residues. CDR3 sequence: CASNVQGRGTEAFF. DNA of the CDR3: TGTGCCAGCAACGTACAGGGACGAGGCACTGAAGCTTTCTTT.